Each of the 10 T cell receptor beta chains below was sequenced from the same sample in a study of blood T cell repertoires in COVID-19. The data were produced by immunoSEQ multiplex PCR, yet TCRdb's version contains in-frame clones alone and is incomplete. The profile covers approximately 210,000 clones, with around four fifths appearing a single time and 12% taken by the ten largest. Input material: PBMCs or T cells enriched from blood (not recorded which). The receptor source for this set is a man aged 35 to 55 who had recovered from COVID-19.

The rearrangement uses TRBV6-6 and TRBJ2-1, with a tentative D call TRBD2 (5 bases). CDR1 and CDR2 from the germline V gene are MNHNY and SVGAGI (reference sequence). V lost 5 bases and J 6 bases, leaving 8 bases between the germline ends. The CDR3 contains 12 residues. In nucleotides, the CDR3 is TGTGCCAGCAGTCCCCTAGCCAATGAGCAGTTCTTC. As protein: CASSPLANEQFF.

J is TRBJ1-5 and V is TRBV7-8; D gene uncertain. This CDR3 contains 15 residues. Germline values: CDR1 SGHVS, CDR2 FQNEAQ. The V and J ends lost 1 base and 1 base respectively, with 8 bases between them. The CDR3 here is CASSLGRTSNQPQHF. The CDR3 DNA follows: TGTGCCAGCAGCTTAGGGAGGACGAGCAATCAGCCCCAGCATTTT.

The chain recombines TRBV19 with TRBJ2-7, with a possible D match to TRBD1 (5 bases). V lost 1 base and J lost 3, with 10 bases in between. Germline V CDR1 and CDR2: LNHDA, SQIVND (reference sequence). The CDR3 extends over 14 amino acids. CDR3 amino acids: CASSIGQGYYEQYV. The DNA for the CDR3 is TGTGCCAGTAGTATAGGTCAGGGCTACTACGAGCAGTACGTC.

This sequence joins TRBV19 and TRBJ2-4, with TRBD1 matching 7 bases. V lost 4 bases to trimming and J lost 8 bases; unmatched junction nucleotides: 8. CDR1 is LNHDA and CDR2 is SQIVND in the germline V gene (reference sequence). CDR3 length equals 14 residues. The CDR3 DNA is TGTGCCAGTAGTACGGGGCAGGGGGTGGACATTCAGTACTTC. Encoded protein: CASSTGQGVDIQYF.

The rearrangement links TRBV5-1 to TRBJ1-3; tentative D call: TRBD1 (5 bases). CDR3 length equals 15 residues. V gave up 0 bases and J gave up 4 bases, with 11 bases separating them. Looked up from germline, CDR1 is SGHRS and CDR2 is YFSETQ. The CDR3 region has the DNA TGCGCCAGCAGCTTGGATACAGGCCCGGGAAACACCATATATTTT. Protein product: CASSLDTGPGNTIYF. Full variable domain (outside the CDR3, taken from reference TRBV5-1 and TRBJ1-3): KAGVTQTPRYLIKTRGQQVTLSCSPISGHRSVSWYQQTPGQGLQFLFEYFSETQRNKGNFPGRFSGRQFSNSRSEMNVSTLELGDSALYLCASSLDTGPGNTIYFGEGSWLTVV.

This clone was detected only once. Here the CDR3 reads CASSPGTGETQYF. The CDR3 bases are TGTGCCAGCAGCCCAGGGACAGGAGAGACCCAGTACTTC. The chain recombines TRBV28 with TRBJ2-5; TRBD1 matches 8 bases. V lost 6 bases and J lost 4; bases outside the gene matches: 4. This CDR3 has 13 residues. Germline loops: CDR1 MDHEN, CDR2 SYDVKM.

This clone was counted a single time. The chain is built from TRBV11-3 and TRBJ2-6; TRBD1 aligns across 8 bases. The germline CDR1 and CDR2 sequences are SGHNT and YENEEA. The CDR3 contains 12 residues. V lost 7 bases, J lost 12 bases, and 5 bases stayed unmatched. The CDR3 DNA is TGTGCCAGCACCAGGGGGACAGGCGTCCTGACTTTC. This gives the protein CASTRGTGVLTF. Full variable domain (rest looked up from reference TRBV11-3 and TRBJ2-6): EAGVVQSPRYKIIEKKQPVAFWCNPISGHNTLYWYLQNLGQGPELLIRYENEEAVDDSQLPKDRFSAERLKGVDSTLKIQPAELGDSAVYLCASTRGTGVLTFGAGSRLTVL.

The chain carries TRBV11-1 and TRBJ2-5; TRBD2 matches 12 bases. CDR3 length equals 15 residues. The ends lost 10 bases at V and 5 bases at J; junction bases unmatched: 11. CDR1 and CDR2 from the germline V gene are SGHAT and FQDESV (reference sequence). The CDR3 coding sequence is TGTGCCACCTGCCCTAGCGGGAGGGCCGGTGAGACCCAGTACTTC. Its translation: CATCPSGRAGETQYF.

The chain joins TRBV28 to TRBJ2-1; 8 nucleotides line up with TRBD1. The junction had 7 bases not matched to a gene; V was cut back by 8 bases and J by 7 bases. Germline loops: CDR1 MDHEN, CDR2 SYDVKM. The CDR3 sequence is 13 residues long. CDR3 sequence (DNA): TGTGCCAGCGAGACAGGGGTAGGGAATGAGCAGTTCTTC. Its translation is CASETGVGNEQFF.

The V and J genes are TRBV28 and TRBJ2-1, with 10 bases fitting TRBD2. Germline V lookup: CDR1 MDHEN, CDR2 SYDVKM. V gave up 7 bases and J gave up 4 bases; unmatched junction bases: 7. The CDR3 is 15 residues long. Here the CDR3 DNA reads TGTGCCAGCAACCCTACTAGCGGGACTTACAATGAGCAGTTCTTC. Residues: CASNPTSGTYNEQFF. The full variable domain, in which reference TRBV28 and TRBJ2-1 provide the parts outside the CDR3, is DVKVTQSSRYLVKRTGEKVFLECVQDMDHENMFWYRQDPGLGLRLIYFSYDVKMKEKGDIPEGYSVSREKKERFSLILESASTNQTSMYLCASNPTSGTYNEQFFGPGTRLTVL.